What follows are 20 T cell receptor beta chains derived from one specimen sequenced in a study of cytomegalovirus exposure and HLA in healthy donors. Primers for the PCR totalled 60 Vbeta and 13 Jbeta. Profiling relied on immunoSEQ multiplex PCR, and the TCRdb table lists in-frame clones only, not all of them. This table holds approximately 61,000 clones, 78% found once. The sequencing input was PBMCs. All receptors come from a young man in good health and CMV-seropositive.

This clone appeared a few times. V gene TRBV30 combines with J gene TRBJ2-6; D unclear. This CDR3 contains 14 residues. Germline assignment: CDR1 GTSNPN and CDR2 SVGIG (reference sequence). V lost 1 base, J lost 2 bases, and 6 bases lay in between. The CDR3 loop reads CAWSEAAGANVLTF. The CDR3 DNA reads as TGTGCCTGGAGTGAAGCTGCTGGGGCCAACGTCCTGACTTTC.

V is TRBV5-1 and J is TRBJ2-3; 7 nucleotides align to TRBD1. Per the germline V gene, CDR1 is SGHRS and CDR2 is YFSETQ. V shed 1 base, J shed 3 bases, and the junction held 5 bases outside the gene matches. The CDR3 is 15 residues long. DNA of the CDR3: TGCGCCAGCAGCTTGAGGGGACAGTCAACAGATACGCAGTATTTT. Translation: CASSLRGQSTDTQYF.

This clone was seen only a few times. The chain couples TRBV5-1 to TRBJ1-1; unclear D gene. The germline CDR1 and CDR2 sequences are SGHRS and YFSETQ. The CDR3 is made up of 15 amino acids. The ends were cut back, 6 bases at V and 11 bases at J, with 26 bases in the middle. CDR3 region: CASTLSPTAFTGAFF. The DNA for the CDR3 is TGCGCCAGCACCTTAAGCCCCACAGCCTTTACGGGGGCTTTCTTT.

V is TRBV30 and J is TRBJ1-4, with 7 bases fitting TRBD1. Germline CDR1 and CDR2: GTSNPN and SVGIG (reference sequence). V lost 1 base to trimming and J lost 6 bases; unmatched junction nucleotides: 5. The CDR3 runs 14 residues. As DNA, the CDR3 is TGTGCCTGGAGTGGGAAACAGGGGTATGAAAAACTGTTTTTT. The encoded protein is CAWSGKQGYEKLFF. The full variable domain, with the rest looked up from reference TRBV30 and TRBJ1-4, is SQTIHQWPATLVQPVGSPLSLECTVEGTSNPNLYWYRQAAGRGLQLLFYSVGIGQISSEVPQNLSASRPQDRQFILSSKKLLLSDSGFYLCAWSGKQGYEKLFFGSGTQLSVL.

This sequence joins TRBV7-2 and TRBJ2-3; D call uncertain. Looked up from germline, CDR1 is SGHTA and CDR2 is FQGNSA. Trimming took 2 bases from V and 3 from J, leaving 6 bases between them. The CDR3 is 13 residues long. DNA for the CDR3: TGTGCCAGCAGCTTAAGTCGGACAGATACGCAGTATTTT. Amino acids: CASSLSRTDTQYF.

The chain has TRBV5-4 and TRBJ1-1; 9 positions agree with TRBD1. Germline lookup yields CDR1 SGHNT and CDR2 YYREEE (reference sequence). This CDR3 has 14 residues. J was trimmed by 3 bases and V by 4 bases; bases with no gene match: 4. The CDR3 coding sequence is TGTGCCAGCAGCCCCTGGGACAGGGACACTGAAGCTTTCTTT. Translation: CASSPWDRDTEAFF. Full variable domain (rest looked up from reference TRBV5-4 and TRBJ1-1): ETGVTQSPTHLIKTRGQQVTLRCSSQSGHNTVSWYQQALGQGPQFIFQYYREEENGRGNFPPRFSGLQFPNYSSELNVNALELDDSALYLCASSPWDRDTEAFFGQGTRLTVV.

The chain recombines TRBV5-1 with TRBJ1-1; perhaps TRBD1 as D (5 bases). The V end was cut by 4 bases, the J end by 3 bases, with 16 bases between. The CDR3 is 15 residues long. Per germline, CDR1 SGHRS and CDR2 YFSETQ. The DNA of the CDR3 is TGCGCCAGCAGCGGCTGGTCCCAAGGGGACACTGAAGCTTTCTTT. Translating gives CASSGWSQGDTEAFF.

There are a few counts of this clone. This sequence joins TRBV4-1 and TRBJ2-3; D might be TRBD2 (6 bases). This CDR3 has 15 residues. Trimming took off 1 base at V and 1 base at J, with 9 bases between the two ends. The V gene's germline CDR1 is MGHRA and CDR2 YSYEKL. The DNA for the CDR3 is TGCGCCAGCAGCCAAGGGTGGGGGGGCACAGATACGCAGTATTTT. Translated: CASSQGWGGTDTQYF.

The chain links TRBV29-1 to TRBJ1-1; possibly TRBD1 for D (5 bases). This CDR3 is 14 amino acids long. Trimming left V 6 bases short and J 1 base short, with 15 bases between. CDR1 and CDR2 (germline): SQVTM, ANQGSEA. CDR3 nucleotides: TGCAGCGTCTATGGGGGGGGTAAGAACACTGAAGCTTTCTTT. Protein product: CSVYGGGKNTEAFF.

The rearrangement uses TRBV2 and TRBJ2-5; D is perhaps TRBD1 (6 bases). CDR1 is SNHLY, CDR2 FYNNEI, per germline. The CDR3 spans 13 residues. V dropped 6 bases and J dropped 1 base, with 9 bases sitting between them. The CDR3 reads CASSGQLQETQYF. In DNA form, the CDR3 reads TGTGCCAGCAGCGGACAGCTCCAAGAGACCCAGTACTTC. Looking up the rest from reference TRBV2 and TRBJ2-5 gives the full variable domain: EPEVTQTPSHQVTQMGQEVILRCVPISNHLYFYWYRQILGQKVEFLVSFYNNEISEKSEIFDDQFSVERPDGSNFTLKIRSTKLEDSAMYFCASSGQLQETQYFGPGTRLLVL.

V gene TRBV2 combines with J gene TRBJ1-1; D remains unclear. This CDR3 has 13 amino acids. V dropped 9 bases and J dropped 3 bases, with 14 bases sitting between them. Germline assignment: CDR1 SNHLY and CDR2 FYNNEI. The CDR3 here is CASLLGSYTEAFF. The CDR3 DNA is TGTGCCAGTCTCCTGGGGAGTTACACTGAAGCTTTCTTT.

There are a few counts of this clone. This same CDR3 is encoded by further DNA sequences in the sample. This chain joins TRBV30 and TRBJ2-7; 7 positions agree with TRBD1. The CDR3 contains 11 residues. The V gene end was trimmed by 5 bases and the J gene end by 4 bases; junction bases not matched to a gene: 2. Germline CDR1 is GTSNPN and CDR2 is SVGIG (reference sequence). The DNA of the CDR3 is TGTGCCTGGGGGACAGCTTACGAGCAGTACTTC. Its protein product is CAWGTAYEQYF. Full variable domain (remainder filled in from reference TRBV30 and TRBJ2-7): SQTIHQWPATLVQPVGSPLSLECTVEGTSNPNLYWYRQAAGRGLQLLFYSVGIGQISSEVPQNLSASRPQDRQFILSSKKLLLSDSGFYLCAWGTAYEQYFGPGTRLTVT.

The chain has TRBV7-3 and TRBJ2-3; D gene uncertain. Trimming took 8 bases from V and 2 from J, leaving 11 bases between them. The CDR3 sequence is 13 residues long. Germline loops: CDR1 SGHTA, CDR2 FQGTGA. The CDR3 is CASGAESTDTQYF. CDR3 DNA sequence: TGTGCCAGCGGCGCGGAGTCCACAGATACGCAGTATTTT.

The rearrangement uses TRBV25-1 and TRBJ1-2; 8 bases map to TRBD1. J gave up 5 bases and V 3 bases, and 8 bases lay outside the gene matches. The CDR3 runs to 15 residues. The V gene's germline CDR1 is MGHDK and CDR2 SYGVNS. The CDR3 region has the DNA TGTGCCAGCAGTGACTCCGGGACAGGTTTTTATGGCTACACCTTC. Translated: CASSDSGTGFYGYTF.

This clone has a handful of counts. The chain is built from TRBV18 and TRBJ1-2, with 7 bases aligning to TRBD1. J was trimmed by 5 bases and V by 3 bases; bases with no gene match: 3. Germline CDR1 reads KGHSH; CDR2 reads LQKENI. The CDR3 has 13 residues. This CDR3 reads CASSPGQRYGYTF. CDR3 sequence (DNA): TGTGCCAGCTCACCGGGACAGAGATATGGCTACACCTTC.

As DNA, the CDR3 is TGTGCCAGCAGCGGACTAGCGGGAGGGCAGCAGCAGTACTTC. Its protein is CASSGLAGGQQQYF. The V gene is TRBV7-6, the J gene TRBJ2-7, with TRBD2 matching over 15 bases. V lost 5 bases and J lost 8; bases outside the gene matches: 4. CDR3 length: 14 residues. Germline values: CDR1 SGHVS, CDR2 FNYEAQ.

The V and J genes are TRBV9 and TRBJ1-2, with 9 bases lining up with TRBD1. The V and J ends lost 4 bases and 4 bases, in that order; junction bases with no gene match: 11. Germline V gene data show CDR1 as SGDLS and CDR2 as YYNGEE. The length of the CDR3 is 16 residues. The DNA of the CDR3 is TGTGCCAGCAGCATCCGGGACAGGGTCTTAGTCTATGGCTACACCTTC. This codes for CASSIRDRVLVYGYTF.

The V gene is TRBV10-3, the J gene TRBJ1-1; D perhaps matches TRBD1 (6 bases). The CDR3 has 13 amino acids. Germline-derived CDR1 and CDR2 are ENHRY and SYGVKD. V lost 5 bases to trimming and J lost 4 bases, with 11 bases between them. CDR3 amino acids: CAISLPGATEAFF. Written as DNA, the CDR3 is TGTGCCATCAGTCTACCAGGGGCCACTGAAGCTTTCTTT.

V is TRBV6-5 and J is TRBJ2-5; tentative D call: TRBD2 (6 bases). Per the germline V gene, CDR1 is MNHEY and CDR2 is SVGAGI. The CDR3 has 13 residues. V lost 8 bases to trimming and J lost 4 bases, with 14 bases between them. CDR3 amino acids: CASGDGGSETQYF. The DNA for the CDR3 is TGTGCCAGCGGCGATGGGGGGTCAGAGACCCAGTACTTC.

V gene TRBV5-8 combines with J gene TRBJ2-5; the match to TRBD1 covers 8 bases. Germline V gene sequence: CDR1 SGHTS, CDR2 YDEGEE. V lost 1 base and J lost 1; bases outside the gene matches: 6. This CDR3 comprises 16 residues. The CDR3 loop reads CASSLTTGAIQETQYF. DNA for the CDR3: TGTGCCAGCAGCTTGACGACAGGGGCTATCCAAGAGACCCAGTACTTC. The full variable domain, completed using reference TRBV5-8 and TRBJ2-5, is EAGVTQSPTHLIKTRGQQATLRCSPISGHTSVYWYQQALGLGLQFLLWYDEGEERNRGNFPPRFSGRQFPNYSSELNVNALELEDSALYLCASSLTTGAIQETQYFGPGTRLLVL.